The 32 T cell receptor beta chains in this list originate from one sample, sequenced in a study of blood T cell repertoires in COVID-19. The repertoire was sequenced with immunoSEQ multiplex PCR; TCRdb's copy has only in-frame clones and lacks some. The sample has hundreds of thousands of clones, around nine tenths seen once. Sequenced input: peripheral blood. The source is a woman aged 18-30 years who had recovered from COVID-19.

This sequence joins TRBV10-3 and TRBJ1-6, with 10 bases lining up with TRBD1. This CDR3 is 16 amino acids long. After removal of 2 bases from V and 8 bases from J, the junction contained 6 bases not matched to a gene. Per germline, CDR1 ENHRY and CDR2 SYGVKD. The CDR3 region has the DNA TGTGCCATCAGTGAGCCAGACAGGGGGCTCCATTCACCCCTCCACTTT. Its translation: CAISEPDRGLHSPLHF.

This CDR3 is CASSPHRGGDTQYF. CDR3 nucleotides: TGCGCCAGCAGTCCTCACAGGGGGGGAGATACGCAGTATTTT. The chain links TRBV4-3 to TRBJ2-3; a possible D gene is TRBD1 (8 bases). CDR1 and CDR2 (germline): LGHNA, YSLEER. The CDR3 runs 14 residues. Trimming removed 6 bases at V and 5 bases at J, with 15 bases between.

The chain has TRBV2 and TRBJ2-5; 9 bases match TRBD1. V dropped 7 bases and J dropped 7; count of bases not matched to a gene: 10. The CDR3 covers 14 residues. The germline V gene has CDR1 SNHLY and CDR2 FYNNEI. Here the CDR3 reads CASILGQGRGTQYF. In DNA form, the CDR3 reads TGTGCCAGCATCCTCGGACAGGGGCGAGGGACCCAGTACTTC.

This chain joins TRBV12-3 or TRBV12-4 and TRBJ2-1; no definite D call. V was pared by 4 bases and J by 10 bases, with 8 bases between. This CDR3 is built from 11 residues. The CDR3 bases are TGTGCCAGCAGTTACAGTGGGGAGCAGTTCTTC. Its protein is CASSYSGEQFF.

The DNA for the CDR3 is TGCAGCGCCGGGGGACTAGCGGATTACAATGAGCAGTTCTTC. Protein: CSAGGLADYNEQFF. The chain uses TRBV29-1 and TRBJ2-1; 11 nucleotides agree with TRBD2. The length of the CDR3 is 14 residues. J was trimmed by 4 bases and V by 7 bases; bases with no gene match: 6. Germline-derived CDR1 and CDR2 are SQVTM and ANQGSEA.

Notes on this clone: This CDR3 is also generated by other DNA sequences in the sample. The chain is built from TRBV6-2 or TRBV6-3 and TRBJ2-2, with D hard to call. Trimming took 0 bases from V and 4 from J, leaving 3 bases between them. Per germline, CDR1 MNHEY and CDR2 SVGEGT. The length of the CDR3 is 13 residues. The CDR3 sequence: CASSYSSTGELFF. CDR3 in DNA: TGTGCCAGCAGTTACTCGAGCACCGGGGAGCTGTTTTTT.

The chain couples TRBV4-3 to TRBJ2-4, with 8 nucleotides matching TRBD2. The J segment lost 10 bases and the V segment lost 0 bases, leaving 2 bases of the junction unmatched. This CDR3 region has 13 residues. Germline CDR1 reads LGHNA; CDR2 reads YSLEER. CDR3 coding DNA: TGCGCCAGCAGCCAAGAACGGGGGGGGATTCAGTACTTC. As protein: CASSQERGGIQYF.

This chain connects TRBV5-1 to TRBJ1-1, with no clear D. The CDR3 has 15 amino acids. Trimming pared 0 bases from V and 0 bases from J, leaving 9 bases between. CDR1 and CDR2 from the germline V gene are SGHRS and YFSETQ. CDR3 sequence reads: CASSLVGSVNTEAFF. The CDR3 region has the DNA TGCGCCAGCAGCTTGGTAGGCAGCGTGAACACTGAAGCTTTCTTT.

This chain uses TRBV4-1 with TRBJ2-1; 14 nucleotides match TRBD2. Germline V lookup: CDR1 MGHRA, CDR2 YSYEKL. The CDR3 covers 18 residues. With 0 bases clipped from V and 12 bases from J, the junction kept 13 bases outside the gene matches. CDR3: CASSQDPGTSGRERGQFF. The CDR3 nucleotides are TGCGCCAGCAGCCAAGATCCAGGGACTAGCGGGAGAGAAAGAGGGCAGTTCTTC.

The count of this clone is one. The chain is built from TRBV15 and TRBJ1-2; D uncertain. Trimming removed 0 bases from V and 5 bases from J, with 10 bases in between. Germline-derived CDR1 and CDR2 are LNHNV and YYDKDF (reference sequence). This CDR3 comprises 14 residues. CDR3 loop: CATSRDRAGYGYTF. The CDR3 nucleotides are TGTGCCACCAGCAGAGATCGGGCGGGTTATGGCTACACCTTC.

V is TRBV7-9 and J is TRBJ2-1; 12 bases match TRBD2. Germline V CDR1 and CDR2: SEHNR, FQNEAQ (reference sequence). Trimming cost V 5 bases and J 9 bases; bases outside gene matches: 17. This CDR3 spans 18 amino acids. The CDR3 reads CASSPKVRLAGVVGEQFF. The DNA of the CDR3 is TGTGCCAGCAGCCCAAAAGTGAGACTAGCGGGAGTCGTCGGTGAGCAGTTCTTC. The whole variable domain, remainder taken from reference TRBV7-9 and TRBJ2-1, is DTGVSQNPRHKITKRGQNVTFRCDPISEHNRLYWYRQTLGQGPEFLTYFQNEAQLEKSRLLSDRFSAERPKGSFSTLEIQRTEQGDSAMYLCASSPKVRLAGVVGEQFFGPGTRLTVL.

This chain uses TRBV4-3 with TRBJ1-2; 7 bases line up with TRBD1. Trimming removed 4 bases from V and 3 bases from J; junction bases left unmatched: 8. Germline CDR1 reads LGHNA; CDR2 reads YSLEER. The CDR3 has 15 residues. Here the CDR3 DNA reads TGCGCCAGCAGCCGAACGGGACAGTTGTACTATGGCTACACCTTC. Translation gives CASSRTGQLYYGYTF.

V usage is TRBV10-3 and J usage is TRBJ1-2; weak D call: TRBD1 (6 bases). Trimming took off 4 bases at V and 3 bases at J, with 6 bases between the two ends. Per germline, CDR1 ENHRY and CDR2 SYGVKD. CDR3 length: 12 amino acids. DNA of the CDR3: TGTGCCATCAGTGGGACAGACTATGGCTACACCTTC. This sequence encodes CAISGTDYGYTF.

The rearrangement joins TRBV19 to TRBJ1-5, with 8 bases matching TRBD1. CDR3 length: 15 residues. Germline V gene lookup returns CDR1 LNHDA and CDR2 SQIVND (reference sequence). Losses at the gene ends were 7 bases for V and 6 bases for J; bases not matched to a gene: 11. In DNA, the CDR3 is TGTGCCAGTATGCGTCAGGGGGCGATCGGTCAGCCCCAGCATTTT. This gives the protein CASMRQGAIGQPQHF.

The J gene is TRBJ1-2, the V gene TRBV11-3; 9 bases align to TRBD1. There are 14 residues in the CDR3. V was clipped by 5 bases and J by 7 bases; unmatched bases: 8. Germline V gene data show CDR1 as SGHNT and CDR2 as YENEEA. CDR3 bases: TGTGCCAGCAGCCCCCGGGACAGGGTCCCTGGCTACACCTTC. This codes for CASSPRDRVPGYTF. Variable domain in full (rest from reference TRBV11-3 and TRBJ1-2): EAGVVQSPRYKIIEKKQPVAFWCNPISGHNTLYWYLQNLGQGPELLIRYENEEAVDDSQLPKDRFSAERLKGVDSTLKIQPAELGDSAVYLCASSPRDRVPGYTFGSGTRLTVV.

This chain uses TRBV7-9 with TRBJ1-5, with 7 positions matching TRBD1. Germline lookup yields CDR1 SEHNR and CDR2 FQNEAQ (reference sequence). CDR3 length: 16 amino acids. The ends lost 2 bases at V and 4 bases at J; junction bases unmatched: 8. The CDR3 region has the DNA TGTGCCAGCAGCTTATATATTGGGACAGAGAATCAGCCCCAGCATTTT. Translated, it gives CASSLYIGTENQPQHF.

The chain has TRBV5-1 and TRBJ2-3, with 14 bases fitting TRBD2. CDR3 length: 18 residues. The V and J ends lost 4 bases and 5 bases, in that order; junction bases with no gene match: 12. The V gene's germline CDR1 is SGHRS and CDR2 YFSETQ. DNA for the CDR3: TGCGCCAGCAGCCCGGGACTAGCGGGAGCGTTAAATAGAGATACGCAGTATTTT. This gives the protein CASSPGLAGALNRDTQYF. The full variable domain, with the rest looked up from reference TRBV5-1 and TRBJ2-3, is KAGVTQTPRYLIKTRGQQVTLSCSPISGHRSVSWYQQTPGQGLQFLFEYFSETQRNKGNFPGRFSGRQFSNSRSEMNVSTLELGDSALYLCASSPGLAGALNRDTQYFGPGTRLTVL.

This clone was seen a single time. The chain joins TRBV13 to TRBJ2-2; D may be TRBD2 (6 bases). Deletions cut 4 bases from V and 5 bases from J, with 20 bases between. The CDR3 is 17 amino acids. Germline V gene data show CDR1 as PRHDT and CDR2 as FYEKMQ (reference sequence). The CDR3 is CASSSVGGSGKTGELFF. DNA of the CDR3: TGTGCCAGCAGCTCGGTCGGTGGTAGCGGAAAAACCGGGGAGCTGTTTTTT.

The chain has TRBV5-1 and TRBJ2-1, with 8 bases lining up with TRBD2. CDR1 and CDR2 (germline): SGHRS, YFSETQ. Trimming removed 1 base from V and 8 bases from J; junction bases left unmatched: 8. The CDR3 has 15 residues. CDR3 residues: CASSLHRREGDEQFF. CDR3 nucleotide sequence: TGCGCCAGCAGCTTGCATCGACGGGAGGGCGATGAGCAGTTCTTC. Combining the CDR3 with reference TRBV5-1 and TRBJ2-1 gives the whole variable domain KAGVTQTPRYLIKTRGQQVTLSCSPISGHRSVSWYQQTPGQGLQFLFEYFSETQRNKGNFPGRFSGRQFSNSRSEMNVSTLELGDSALYLCASSLHRREGDEQFFGPGTRLTVL.

This sequence joins TRBV5-3 and TRBJ1-1, with 7 nucleotides matching TRBD1. TRBV5-3 is given ORF status, its function remaining uncertain. This CDR3 is 15 amino acids long. J gave up 3 bases and V 3 bases, and 8 bases lay outside the gene matches. For the CDR3, the DNA is TGTGCCAGAAGCTCGGAGGGGGCCTGCGACACTGAAGCTTTCTTT. This codes for CARSSEGACDTEAFF.

This clone was picked up one time. The chain is built from TRBV5-4 and TRBJ2-1, with D tentatively TRBD2 (6 bases). Germline CDR1 reads SGHNT; CDR2 reads YYREEE (reference sequence). The CDR3 extends over 15 amino acids. The V gene lost 0 bases and the J gene lost 8 bases, with 15 bases spanning the gap. The CDR3 DNA follows: TGTGCCAGCAGCTTGGATGGCGGGAATACGTATGAGCAGTTCTTC. This sequence encodes CASSLDGGNTYEQFF. Drawing the rest from reference TRBV5-4 and TRBJ2-1, the complete variable domain is ETGVTQSPTHLIKTRGQQVTLRCSSQSGHNTVSWYQQALGQGPQFIFQYYREEENGRGNFPPRFSGLQFPNYSSELNVNALELDDSALYLCASSLDGGNTYEQFFGPGTRLTVL.

This rearrangement joins TRBV7-9 to TRBJ2-1, with TRBD2 matching over 12 bases. The CDR3 has 17 residues. CDR1 and CDR2 from the germline V gene are SEHNR and FQNEAQ (reference sequence). V lost 2 bases to trimming and J lost 8 bases; unmatched junction nucleotides: 10. In DNA, the CDR3 is TGTGCCAGCAGCTTAAATCGACTAGCGGGAGTGATAGATGAGCAGTTCTTC. Translating it yields CASSLNRLAGVIDEQFF.

The CDR3 loop is CASSLVISGQETQYF. The DNA of the CDR3 is TGCGCCAGCAGCTTGGTGATTTCGGGTCAAGAGACCCAGTACTTC. The chain links TRBV5-1 to TRBJ2-5; D uncertain. CDR1 is SGHRS, CDR2 YFSETQ, per germline. The CDR3 runs 15 residues. With 0 bases removed from V and 2 bases from J, the gap between germline ends came to 11 bases.

For the CDR3, the DNA is TGTGCCAGTAGTATACTAGGGACAGGGTTGGGAGGCTACACCTTC. Protein sequence: CASSILGTGLGGYTF. The V gene is TRBV19, the J gene TRBJ1-2; TRBD1 matches at 9 bases. This CDR3 comprises 15 residues. Germline assignment: CDR1 LNHDA and CDR2 SQIVND (reference sequence). V dropped 2 bases and J dropped 8; count of bases not matched to a gene: 9. The full variable domain, completed using reference TRBV19 and TRBJ1-2, is DGGITQSPKYLFRKEGQNVTLSCEQNLNHDAMYWYRQDPGQGLRLIYYSQIVNDFQKGDIAEGYSVSREKKESFPLTVTSAQKNPTAFYLCASSILGTGLGGYTFGSGTRLTVV.

V and J are TRBV4-3 and TRBJ1-1; possible D gene TRBD1, 6 bases. V lost 4 bases and J lost 1, with 16 bases in between. In germline, CDR1 is LGHNA, CDR2 YSLEER. The length of the CDR3 is 16 residues. In DNA form, the CDR3 reads TGCGCCAGCAGCCGCTACCTGGGACACACGAACACTGAAGCTTTCTTT. Its protein is CASSRYLGHTNTEAFF.

This clone occurred once. The chain employs TRBV9 and TRBJ1-4; 7 bases agree with TRBD1. The V gene's germline CDR1 is SGDLS and CDR2 YYNGEE. With V trimmed by 1 base and J by 5 bases, 5 bases remained unmatched. The CDR3 is 15 residues long. CDR3 region: CASSVSDRANEKLFF. CDR3 nucleotide sequence: TGTGCCAGCAGCGTAAGCGACAGGGCAAATGAAAAACTGTTTTTT.

The chain is built from TRBV19 and TRBJ2-5; D is unclear. V was clipped by 6 bases and J by 5 bases, with 13 bases between them. CDR1 LNHDA and CDR2 SQIVND come from the germline V gene (reference sequence). The CDR3 totals 13 residues. This CDR3 reads CASSPNIRETQYF. CDR3 coding DNA: TGTGCCAGTAGCCCAAATATACGGGAGACCCAGTACTTC. The full variable domain, with the rest looked up from reference TRBV19 and TRBJ2-5, is DGGITQSPKYLFRKEGQNVTLSCEQNLNHDAMYWYRQDPGQGLRLIYYSQIVNDFQKGDIAEGYSVSREKKESFPLTVTSAQKNPTAFYLCASSPNIRETQYFGPGTRLLVL.

The V call is TRBV27, the J call TRBJ1-5, with TRBD1 as a possible D gene (6 bases). This CDR3 is 14 amino acids long. The germline V gene has CDR1 MNHEY and CDR2 SMNVEV (reference sequence). V was clipped by 4 bases and J by 3 bases, with 10 bases between them. The CDR3 sequence: CASSSYRDNQPQHF. DNA of the CDR3: TGTGCCAGCAGTTCCTACAGGGACAATCAGCCCCAGCATTTT.

The V call is TRBV6-2 or TRBV6-3, the J call TRBJ2-7; possibly TRBD2 for D (5 bases). The germline gives CDR1 MNHEY, CDR2 SVGEGT. This CDR3 contains 11 residues. V lost 5 bases and J lost 7, with 9 bases in between. This chain's CDR3 is CASSEGGEQYV. The CDR3 region has the DNA TGTGCCAGCAGTGAGGGTGGGGAGCAGTACGTC.

Only one count was recorded for this clone. The chain combines TRBV19 with TRBJ2-7, with TRBD1 matching over 9 bases. Per the germline V gene, CDR1 is LNHDA and CDR2 is SQIVND (reference sequence). The length of the CDR3 is 15 residues. After removal of 4 bases from V and 2 bases from J, the junction contained 6 bases not matched to a gene. This CDR3 is CASSTGQGSPYEQYV. The CDR3, as DNA: TGTGCCAGTAGTACCGGACAGGGGAGCCCCTACGAGCAGTACGTC.

The table lists this clone with a count of one. The rearrangement joins TRBV12-5 to TRBJ2-2, with a possible D match to TRBD1 (5 bases). The ends were cut back, 1 base at V and 1 base at J, with 7 bases in the middle. The V gene's germline CDR1 is LGHNT and CDR2 FRNRAP. The CDR3 consists of 15 residues. The CDR3 nucleotides are TGTGCTAGTGGTTTGGGCAGGGAGAACACCGGGGAGCTGTTTTTT. Its protein is CASGLGRENTGELFF.

CDR3 nucleotide sequence: TGTGCCAGCAGGGGGAGCGGGATAGCGAAAACCTACGAGCAGTACGTC. Protein product: CASRGSGIAKTYEQYV. The J gene is TRBJ2-7, the V gene TRBV2; 7 bases match TRBD2. J was trimmed by 2 bases and V by 6 bases; bases with no gene match: 13. Germline V gives CDR1 SNHLY, CDR2 FYNNEI. This CDR3 is 16 amino acids long.